This TCR beta chain was captured by sequencing in a study of T cells in Graves' hyperthyroidism and ophthalmopathy (dated by TCRdb to about 2019). Looking at the study overall: Peripheral blood was collected at initial diagnosis, before any treatment. TCR V-J signatures able to tell the groups apart were searched for in a discovery cohort of some 100 patients, of whom roughly 42 had Graves' ophthalmopathy and around 57 had stable Graves' hyperthyroidism. Whether ophthalmopathy could be predicted prospectively was tested in an independent validation cohort made up of 18 to 20 hyperthyroidism patients plus 17 patients who later progressed to ophthalmopathy. For training and testing, the approximately 97 patients in the discovery cohort were randomly divided in a 7:3 ratio. Thyroid tissue and blood T-cell repertoires from about six Graves' hyperthyroidism patients were also compared in the study. Following sampling, methimazole starting at 30 mg daily was given to hyperthyroidism patients, and high-dose intravenous methylprednisolone was given to ophthalmopathy patients. The paper describes TCR Vbeta CDR3 sequencing of roughly 130 peripheral blood samples, made up of approximately 40 ophthalmopathy patients, some 76 hyperthyroidism patients and about 17 progressor patients. On the study overall, not on this receptor specifically: In validation, the model predicted progression to ophthalmopathy a median of about 5.9 months before onset, with 65% to 71% sensitivity and roughly 77% specificity. A model built on a 13 V-J signature distinguished ophthalmopathy from stable hyperthyroidism, reaching roughly 88% sensitivity and under 84% specificity in cross-validation and 80%/75% in testing. No statistical method was used to set the sample size in advance, and investigators knew the group allocation. Most expanded thyroid clonotypes (frequency above 0.001) were also found in blood, which suggests that blood repertoires may mirror thyroid immune responses.

Graves' hyperthyroidism was defined as stable when no progression to ophthalmopathy occurred over 18 months of follow-up. Hyperthyroidism patients were newly diagnosed, had a disease duration of under 2 months, and were aged 18 to 65 years. Patients with uncontrolled infections, other autoimmune diseases, pregnancy or lactation were excluded. Diagnoses were established on the basis of clinical symptoms, serum thyroxine and TRAb, thyroid ultrasound, and orbital computed tomography. Ficoll-Paque density gradient centrifugation was used to isolate PBMCs from under 11 ml of fresh peripheral blood. Total RNA was extracted with Trizol reagent, and quality was checked on an Agilent 2100 Bioanalyzer. This clonotype was counted at least ten times. Its antigen has not been determined. No base-level quality is on record; no much larger clone is a single base apart. From its cysteine to its phenylalanine, the CDR3 spans 19 amino acids. Just the 57-base CDR3 DNA is kept, in frame starting at base 1. V is pared back by 0 bases and J by 4 bases, with 24 bases lying between the germline termini. CDR1 and CDR2 are read off the germline V gene as ENHRY and SYGVKD.

The TCR beta CDR3 regions were amplified from RNA transcripts. A first-round RT-PCR of the TCR CDR3 used the HTBI primer set with the Qiagen OneStep RT-PCR kit. Libraries were constructed in a second round of multiplex PCR, after which size selection and purification were performed. The libraries were sequenced on an Illumina HiSeq2000 using paired-end 100 bp reads. On the study's bioinformatics: SOAPnuke was used to process the raw data, removing reads that contained adapters or uncalled bases, had a mean Phred below 15, or lacked an exact match to the constant primer or identifier. COPE v1.2.5 was used to merge the high-quality paired reads, and each unique nucleotide sequence was defined as a clonotype. MiTCR v1.1 was used to align clonotypes to the IMGT TRBV, TRBD and TRBJ reference segments. The analysis was restricted to V-J combinations with a frequency above 0.0001, which together covered just over 99% of the repertoires. A TCS score was defined as the ratio between F50 (clonal expansion) and ExV (chaos), using BLOSUM62-based TCRdist between CDR3 peptides within each V-J. Welch's t-statistics and random forest reduced 500 to 650 V-J features to under 15, which were used in a naive Bayes classifier (R e1071). TCRdb reran the public reads through fastp at Q25 and MiXCR, keeping productive beta chains. CDR3 protein duplicates are merged, each entry listing the most common genes and DNA. The V and J calls, along with clone size, are taken from TCRdb and not from the paper's own processing. This sample comprises about 690,000 distinct CDR3 sequences, roughly 17% of them detected only once. The ten largest clones capture roughly a sixth of the sample.

Sequenced input: blood. This receptor was obtained from a man aged 50 or older with Graves' hyperthyroidism. Rearrangement joined TRBV10-3 to TRBJ1-2, with the D gene not confidently named. The CDR3 loop reads CAISESTGLRTRDPYGYTF. The DNA reads TGTGCCATCAGTGAGTCGACTGGGCTCCGGACCCGGGATCCCTATGGCTACACCTTC.